A selection of T cell receptor beta chains follows, all from one sample in a study of human T cells and chemical hapten exposure. TCRdb called the RACE reads again in MiXCR, with one record for every CDR3 protein. Here the sample spans around 330,000 distinct CDR3 sequences, about 5% being singletons. Here the sequenced sample was whole blood, taken in connection with sensitization to the hapten diphenylcyclopropenone (DPC). The receptors stem from a woman under 30 with alopecia areata. Some clones in this sample may be carry-over from other donors' samples. Each CDR3 is given with its conserved first and last residue. Clone size, where shown, is once, few, many, or a class for clones that have expanded.

clone_size,v_call,j_call,cdr3_aa
NA,TRBV4-3,TRBJ2-1,CASSQDREGEQFF
NA,TRBV12-5,TRBJ2-6,CASGFSRTSGANVLTF
many,TRBV7-3,TRBJ2-7,CASSLSGDSYYEQYF
NA,TRBV7-2,TRBJ2-5,CASSLDMNSQETQYF
many,TRBV15,TRBJ1-2,CATSRDGGADYGYTF
many,TRBV2,TRBJ2-5,CASRRTISETQYF
few,TRBV20-1,TRBJ2-3,CSARDSYTDTQYF
few,TRBV3-1,TRBJ2-3,CASSRRGDGYTDTQYF
many,TRBV3-1,TRBJ1-2,CASSQGRGGGYTF
few,TRBV6-2/TRBV6-3,TRBJ1-1,CASSTGGAGTEAFF
NA,TRBV7-9,TRBJ2-1,CAGWTSGGAEEQFF
many,TRBV25-1,TRBJ1-3,CASIPTSGNTIYF
many,TRBV6-2/TRBV6-3,TRBJ2-4,CASTAAGIAKNIQYF
few,TRBV4-3,TRBJ1-2,CASSQDQGHINYTF
NA,TRBV13,TRBJ1-4,CASSLRQYNEKLFF
NA,TRBV4-3,TRBJ1-6,CASSQTVSGSPLHF
many,TRBV20-1,TRBJ1-5,CSASLQGLFSNQPQHF